This TCR beta chain was retrieved from a study of technical replicates of blood from a handful of donors. The protocol was immunoSEQ multiplex PCR, while the TCRdb copy is restricted to in-frame clones and leaves out a portion. The sample consists of tens of thousands of clones, approximately 96% of them appearing once. Germline assignment: CDR1 SNHLY and CDR2 FYNNEI. CDR3 length: 15 amino acids. Trimming removed 3 bases at V and 2 bases at J, with 14 bases between. The sequenced sample consisted of T cells isolated from PBMCs. The V and J genes are TRBV2 and TRBJ2-7; D possibly corresponds to TRBD1 (5 bases). The clonotype was recovered from a human donor in good health. The CDR3 sequence is CASSDLDRLTYEQYF. CDR3 DNA: TGTGCCAGCAGTGACCTTGACAGATTAACCTACGAGCAGTACTTC.